This T cell receptor beta chain was recorded in a study of CD8 T cells in ankylosing spondylitis. Whole-study results and caveats: Made up of under 10 highly homologous variants, a TCR beta motif appeared characteristic of ankylosing spondylitis blood. Significant enrichment of disease-linked clones was reported in matched ankylosing spondylitis synovial fluid.

TCRdb passed the 5' RACE reads through MiXCR, listing each CDR3 protein once. This sample yields under 850,000 distinct CDR3 sequences, of which over 15% are seen a single time; about 20% belongs to the top ten. Germline CDR1 SEHNR, CDR2 FQNEAQ (reference sequence). The CDR3 sequence is 17 residues long. V lost 4 bases, J lost 2 bases, and 12 bases stayed unmatched. As for this clonotype: The antigen remains undetermined.

Sequences were obtained from blood, either unsorted or a sorted T cell fraction (not recorded which). V and J are TRBV7-9 and TRBJ2-5, with 8 bases fitting TRBD2. This receptor was identified in a male donor with ankylosing spondylitis. Written as DNA, the CDR3 is TGTGCCAGCAGCTCCCTGAGCGGAGTAGCGGGGCAAGAGACCCAGTACTTC. It codes for CASSSLSGVAGQETQYF.